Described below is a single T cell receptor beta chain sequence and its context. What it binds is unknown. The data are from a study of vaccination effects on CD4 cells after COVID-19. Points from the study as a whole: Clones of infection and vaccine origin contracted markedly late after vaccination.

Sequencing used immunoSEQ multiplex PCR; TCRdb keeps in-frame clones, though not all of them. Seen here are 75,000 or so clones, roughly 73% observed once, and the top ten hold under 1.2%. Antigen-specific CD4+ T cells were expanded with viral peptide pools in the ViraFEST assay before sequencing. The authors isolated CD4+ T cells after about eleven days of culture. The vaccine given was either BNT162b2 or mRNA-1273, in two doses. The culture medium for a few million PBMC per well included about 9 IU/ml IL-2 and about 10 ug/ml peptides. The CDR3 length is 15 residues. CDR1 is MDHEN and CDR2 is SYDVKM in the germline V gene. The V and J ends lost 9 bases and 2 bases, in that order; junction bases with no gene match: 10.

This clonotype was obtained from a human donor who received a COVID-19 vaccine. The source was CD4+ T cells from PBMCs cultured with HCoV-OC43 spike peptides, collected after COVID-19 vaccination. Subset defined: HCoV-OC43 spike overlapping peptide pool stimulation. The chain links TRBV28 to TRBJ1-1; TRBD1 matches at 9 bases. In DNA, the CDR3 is TGTGCCAGGATACAGGGGGCGACGCTCAACACTGAAGCTTTCTTT. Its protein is CARIQGATLNTEAFF.